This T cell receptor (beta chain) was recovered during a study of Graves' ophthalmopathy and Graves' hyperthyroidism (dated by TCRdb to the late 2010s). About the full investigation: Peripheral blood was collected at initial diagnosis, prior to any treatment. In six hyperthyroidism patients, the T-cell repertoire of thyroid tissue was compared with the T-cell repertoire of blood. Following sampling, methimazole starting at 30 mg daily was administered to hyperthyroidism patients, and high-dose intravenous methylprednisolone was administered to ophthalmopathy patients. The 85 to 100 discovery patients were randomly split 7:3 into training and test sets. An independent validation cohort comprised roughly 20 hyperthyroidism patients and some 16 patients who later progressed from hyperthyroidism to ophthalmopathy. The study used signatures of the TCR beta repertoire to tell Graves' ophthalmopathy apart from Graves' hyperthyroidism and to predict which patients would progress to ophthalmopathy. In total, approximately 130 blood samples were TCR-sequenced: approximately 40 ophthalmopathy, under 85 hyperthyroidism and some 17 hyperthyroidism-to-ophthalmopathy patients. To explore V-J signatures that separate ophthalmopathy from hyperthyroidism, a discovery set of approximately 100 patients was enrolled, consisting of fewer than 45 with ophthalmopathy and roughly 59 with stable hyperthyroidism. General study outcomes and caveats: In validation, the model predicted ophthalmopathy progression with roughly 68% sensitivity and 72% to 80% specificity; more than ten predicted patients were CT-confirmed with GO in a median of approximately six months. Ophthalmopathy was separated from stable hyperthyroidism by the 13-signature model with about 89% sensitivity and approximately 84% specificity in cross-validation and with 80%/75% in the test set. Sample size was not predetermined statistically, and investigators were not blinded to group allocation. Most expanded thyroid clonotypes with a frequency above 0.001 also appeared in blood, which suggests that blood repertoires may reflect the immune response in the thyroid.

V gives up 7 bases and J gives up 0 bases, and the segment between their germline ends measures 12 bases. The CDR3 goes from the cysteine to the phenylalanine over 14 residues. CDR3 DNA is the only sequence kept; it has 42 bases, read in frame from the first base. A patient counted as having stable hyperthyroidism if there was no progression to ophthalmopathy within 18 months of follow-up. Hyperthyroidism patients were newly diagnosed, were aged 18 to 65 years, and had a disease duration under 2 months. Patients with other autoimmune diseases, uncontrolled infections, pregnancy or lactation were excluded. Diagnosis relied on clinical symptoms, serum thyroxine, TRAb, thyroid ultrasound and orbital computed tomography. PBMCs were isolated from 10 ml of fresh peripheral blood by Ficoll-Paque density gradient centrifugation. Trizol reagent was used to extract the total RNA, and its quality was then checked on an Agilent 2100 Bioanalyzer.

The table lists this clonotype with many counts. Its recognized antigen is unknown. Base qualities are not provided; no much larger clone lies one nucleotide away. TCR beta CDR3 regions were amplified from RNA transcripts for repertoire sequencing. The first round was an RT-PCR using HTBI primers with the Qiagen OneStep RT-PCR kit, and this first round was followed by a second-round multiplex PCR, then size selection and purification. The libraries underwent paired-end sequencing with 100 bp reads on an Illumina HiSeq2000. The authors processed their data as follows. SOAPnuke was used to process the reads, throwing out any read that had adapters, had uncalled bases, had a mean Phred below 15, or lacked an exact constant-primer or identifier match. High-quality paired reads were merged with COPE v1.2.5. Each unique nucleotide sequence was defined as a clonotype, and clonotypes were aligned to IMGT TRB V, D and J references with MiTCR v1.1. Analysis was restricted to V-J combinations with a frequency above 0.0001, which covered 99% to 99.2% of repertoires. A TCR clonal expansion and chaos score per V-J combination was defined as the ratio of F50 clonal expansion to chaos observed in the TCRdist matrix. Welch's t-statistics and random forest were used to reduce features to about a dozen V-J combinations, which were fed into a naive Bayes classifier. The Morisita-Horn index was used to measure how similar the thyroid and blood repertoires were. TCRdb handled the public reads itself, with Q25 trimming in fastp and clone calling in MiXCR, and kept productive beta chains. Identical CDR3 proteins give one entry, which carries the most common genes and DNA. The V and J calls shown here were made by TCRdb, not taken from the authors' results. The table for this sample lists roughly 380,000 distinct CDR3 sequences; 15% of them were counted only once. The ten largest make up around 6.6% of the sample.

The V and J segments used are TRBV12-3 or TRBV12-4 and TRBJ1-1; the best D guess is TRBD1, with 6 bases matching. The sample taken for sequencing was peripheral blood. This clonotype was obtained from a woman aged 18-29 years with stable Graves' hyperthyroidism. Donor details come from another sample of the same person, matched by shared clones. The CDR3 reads CASIRRDMNTEAFF. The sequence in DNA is TGTGCCAGCATTAGACGGGACATGAACACTGAAGCTTTCTTT.